A single sample gave rise to the 22 T cell receptor beta chains below, sequenced in a study of T cell changes during pregnancy in multiple sclerosis. Here immunoSEQ multiplex PCR was the method, and the copy in TCRdb shows in-frame clones only, minus some. The sample holds 95,000 to 100,000 clones, approximately 91% seen once. The sequencing here drew on peripheral blood, taken in the second trimester of pregnancy. Receptors originate from a female donor with multiple sclerosis, enrolled in a pregnancy study.

This rearrangement joins TRBV5-4 to TRBJ2-3, with unresolved D. V was trimmed by 0 bases and J by 3 bases, leaving 8 bases between them. Germline V CDR1 and CDR2: SGHNT, YYREEE (reference sequence). This CDR3 comprises 14 residues. CDR3 residues: CASSLAPVTDTQYF. In nucleotides, the CDR3 is TGTGCCAGCAGCTTGGCCCCCGTGACAGATACGCAGTATTTT.

This clone was seen once. This sequence joins TRBV7-6 and TRBJ2-7; 9 nucleotides match TRBD1. The CDR3 loop spans 14 amino acids. Germline CDR1 and CDR2: SGHVS and FNYEAQ. With V trimmed by 5 bases and J by 1 base, 3 bases remained unmatched. The CDR3 sequence: CASSPGTGSYEQYF. CDR3 coding DNA: TGTGCCAGCAGCCCCGGGACAGGGTCCTACGAGCAGTACTTC.

The J gene is TRBJ1-2, the V gene TRBV28; 9 bases line up with TRBD1. The CDR3 is 14 residues long. V shed 6 bases, J shed 6 bases, and the junction held 8 bases outside the gene matches. Germline V CDR1 and CDR2: MDHEN, SYDVKM. The CDR3 loop reads CASREGTGYDGYTF. In DNA form, the CDR3 reads TGTGCCAGCAGAGAAGGGACAGGGTATGATGGCTACACCTTC.

The genes are TRBV4-3 and TRBJ1-4, with 9 bases matching TRBD1. The ends lost 4 bases at V and 8 bases at J; junction bases unmatched: 8. CDR1 is LGHNA and CDR2 is YSLEER in the germline V gene. The CDR3 extends over 15 amino acids. CDR3 residues: CASSPGQGWREKLFF. In DNA, the CDR3 is TGCGCCAGCAGCCCAGGACAGGGGTGGAGGGAAAAACTGTTTTTT.

This rearrangement joins TRBV6-1 to TRBJ1-5; TRBD1 matches 8 bases. After removal of 1 base from V and 6 bases from J, the junction contained 5 bases not matched to a gene. Germline CDR1 is MNHNS and CDR2 is SASEGT. This CDR3 has 15 amino acids. The CDR3 region is CASSEGGQGGQPQHF. DNA for the CDR3: TGTGCCAGCAGTGAAGGCGGACAGGGAGGTCAGCCCCAGCATTTT.

The chain recombines TRBV7-8 with TRBJ2-2, with TRBD2 matching 7 bases. The CDR3 loop spans 17 amino acids. Germline CDR1 reads SGHVS; CDR2 reads FQNEAQ. J was trimmed by 2 bases and V by 1 base; bases with no gene match: 7. Here the CDR3 reads CASSLGGGLANTGELFF. CDR3 coding DNA: TGTGCCAGCAGCTTAGGGGGGGGTCTAGCCAACACCGGGGAGCTGTTTTTT.

V usage is TRBV28 and J usage is TRBJ2-3; 7 bases fit TRBD2. Germline V gives CDR1 MDHEN, CDR2 SYDVKM. The CDR3 contains 20 residues. J gave up 1 base and V 2 bases, and 18 bases lay outside the gene matches. For the CDR3, the DNA is TGTGCCAGCAGTTTAGCTTTTGGGGGGAGGGCCAGTTTAGGCACAGATACGCAGTATTTT. It specifies CASSLAFGGRASLGTDTQYF.

V usage is TRBV5-1 and J usage is TRBJ2-7; D might be TRBD2 (6 bases). V lost 2 bases and J 6 bases, leaving 18 bases between the germline ends. This CDR3 has 15 residues. CDR1 SGHRS and CDR2 YFSETQ come from the germline V gene. CDR3 residues: CASSLTLGLAVEQYF. In DNA, the CDR3 is TGCGCCAGCAGCTTAACGCTGGGACTCGCGGTCGAGCAGTACTTC.

The chain has TRBV2 and TRBJ2-1; unclear D gene. V lost 8 bases and J 8 bases, leaving 19 bases between the germline ends. This CDR3 has 14 amino acids. Germline-derived CDR1 and CDR2 are SNHLY and FYNNEI. Here the CDR3 reads CASSDSAVAHEQFF. The CDR3 region has the DNA TGTGCCAGCTCCGACTCGGCGGTAGCTCATGAGCAGTTCTTC.

This clone has only a few counts. V gene TRBV4-3 combines with J gene TRBJ2-3; perhaps TRBD2 as D (6 bases). CDR1 is LGHNA and CDR2 is YSLEER in the germline V gene. The V gene lost 5 bases and the J gene lost 0 bases, with 12 bases spanning the gap. The CDR3 runs to 15 residues. DNA of the CDR3: TGCGCCAGCAGCACCCGACTAGACAGCACAGATACGCAGTATTTT. Protein: CASSTRLDSTDTQYF.

The chain uses TRBV9 and TRBJ2-1; 10 bases align to TRBD2. The V gene's germline CDR1 is SGDLS and CDR2 YYNGEE. There are 16 residues in the CDR3. The junction had 12 bases not matched to a gene; V was cut back by 3 bases and J by 9 bases. The CDR3 region has the DNA TGTGCCAGCAGCGCCACTAGCGGGATGGGCGTCGGTGAGCAGTTCTTC. Its protein product is CASSATSGMGVGEQFF.

The chain has TRBV7-8 and TRBJ1-5; tentative D call: TRBD1 (6 bases). Trimming shortened V by 8 bases and J by 0 bases, and 14 bases separated the two germline ends. CDR1 SGHVS and CDR2 FQNEAQ come from the germline V gene. The CDR3 has 15 residues. The CDR3, as DNA: TGTGCCAGCGGACCCGGGACACTTAGCAATCAGCCCCAGCATTTT. It yields the protein CASGPGTLSNQPQHF.

V and J are TRBV30 and TRBJ2-3, with a tentative D call TRBD2 (5 bases). The V end was cut by 4 bases, the J end by 1 base, with 21 bases between. The CDR3 length is 17 residues. Germline-derived CDR1 and CDR2 are GTSNPN and SVGIG (reference sequence). In DNA, the CDR3 is TGTGCCTGGACTCCCCATGACGGGGTAAGGGGCACAGATACGCAGTATTTT. Amino acids: CAWTPHDGVRGTDTQYF.

This clone was seen only a few times. The J gene is TRBJ2-7, the V gene TRBV5-6; 13 bases are shared with TRBD2. The CDR3 is made up of 14 amino acids. The germline gives CDR1 SGHDT, CDR2 YYEEEE. The V segment lost 2 bases and the J segment 6 bases; nucleotides outside the gene matches: 2. The CDR3 DNA reads as TGTGCCAGCAGCTTACTAGCGGGAGGGCGCGAGCAGTACTTC. Protein: CASSLLAGGREQYF.

The genes are TRBV18 and TRBJ2-1; no reliable D call. CDR1 and CDR2 (germline): KGHSH, LQKENI. CDR3 length: 13 residues. V dropped 8 bases and J dropped 2 bases, with 10 bases sitting between them. CDR3 nucleotide sequence: TGTGCCAGCCAGGCCCCCCCCTACAATGAGCAGTTCTTC. Translated, it gives CASQAPPYNEQFF.

Regarding this clone: One junction end disagrees with the germline gene, perhaps due to a read error. CDR3 nucleotides: TGTGCTAGCAGGCAACAGGGAACCGGGGAGCTGTTTTTT. It codes for CASRQQGTGELFF. The chain carries TRBV7-7 and TRBJ2-2; D perhaps matches TRBD1 (6 bases). Germline CDR1 and CDR2: SSHAT and FNYEAQ (reference sequence). The CDR3 is 13 amino acids.

Only one count was recorded for this clone. This rearrangement joins TRBV29-1 to TRBJ2-1; perhaps TRBD1 as D (5 bases). The germline V gene has CDR1 SQVTM and CDR2 ANQGSEA. V shed 2 bases and J shed 9 bases, with 8 bases lying between them. The CDR3 has 11 residues. Here the CDR3 reads CSVERGLEQFF. The CDR3 DNA sequence: TGCAGCGTTGAAAGGGGTCTTGAGCAGTTCTTC.

The gene calls are TRBV6-5 and TRBJ2-7; D is ambiguous. The CDR3 is 13 residues long. V was trimmed by 5 bases and J by 0 bases, leaving 8 bases between them. The V gene's germline CDR1 is MNHEY and CDR2 SVGAGI. The CDR3 DNA reads as TGTGCCAGCAGTGAACAACACTCCTACGAGCAGTACTTC. Its translation: CASSEQHSYEQYF.

This chain links TRBV28 with TRBJ1-4; unclear D gene. Trimming cost V 5 bases and J 1 base, with 8 bases left between them. Germline CDR1 is MDHEN and CDR2 is SYDVKM. CDR3 length: 14 residues. DNA of the CDR3: TGTGCCAGCAGTCAGCCGGGAACTAATGAAAAACTGTTTTTT. It yields the protein CASSQPGTNEKLFF.

This chain connects TRBV19 to TRBJ2-1; 7 bases align to TRBD2. In germline, CDR1 is LNHDA, CDR2 SQIVND (reference sequence). The CDR3 has 15 residues. V lost 4 bases to trimming and J lost 7 bases; unmatched junction nucleotides: 10. CDR3 in DNA: TGTGCCAGTAGTAACGCCGGTAGCGGGTATAATGAGCAGTTCTTC. Residues: CASSNAGSGYNEQFF. Drawing the rest from reference TRBV19 and TRBJ2-1, the complete variable domain is DGGITQSPKYLFRKEGQNVTLSCEQNLNHDAMYWYRQDPGQGLRLIYYSQIVNDFQKGDIAEGYSVSREKKESFPLTVTSAQKNPTAFYLCASSNAGSGYNEQFFGPGTRLTVL.

The chain carries TRBV5-6 and TRBJ2-3; 14 bases are shared with TRBD2. The CDR3 is 15 residues long. Germline CDR1 reads SGHDT; CDR2 reads YYEEEE. V shed 4 bases, J shed 6 bases, and the junction held 4 bases outside the gene matches. CDR3 sequence (DNA): TGTGCCAGCAGCACGGGACTAGCGGGAGCTGATACGCAGTATTTT. It is translated as CASSTGLAGADTQYF.

The gene calls are TRBV18 and TRBJ2-1; D perhaps matches TRBD2 (6 bases). The V end lost 6 bases, the J end lost 9 bases, and 6 bases lay between the germline ends. The CDR3 totals 10 residues. Germline V gene lookup returns CDR1 KGHSH and CDR2 LQKENI. The CDR3 DNA sequence: TGTGCCAGCTCGGGGGGTGAGCAGTTCTTC. It codes for CASSGGEQFF.